Below, 6 T cell receptor beta chains from the same sample are listed, as sequenced in a study of blood T cell repertoires in COVID-19. The repertoire was sequenced with immunoSEQ multiplex PCR; TCRdb's copy has only in-frame clones and lacks some. The sample records more than 75,000 clones, around nine tenths being singletons. The sample comprised peripheral blood. Receptors were obtained from a woman older than 75 with acute or convalescent COVID-19.

This chain joins TRBV6-5 and TRBJ2-5, with TRBD1 matching over 8 bases. CDR1 MNHEY and CDR2 SVGAGI come from the germline V gene. V shed 6 bases, J shed 7 bases, and the junction held 13 bases outside the gene matches. The CDR3 extends over 15 amino acids. The CDR3 coding sequence is TGTGCCAGCAGCCGCACGACAGGGGCTATCGGGACCCAGTACTTC. Translating it yields CASSRTTGAIGTQYF.

J is TRBJ2-3 and V is TRBV6-5; D remains ambiguous. V gave up 7 bases and J gave up 0 bases, with 14 bases separating them. Germline V CDR1 and CDR2: MNHEY, SVGAGI. CDR3 length: 15 residues. DNA for the CDR3: TGTGCCAGCACCCGTACGGTTACTAGCACAGATACGCAGTATTTT. Amino acids: CASTRTVTSTDTQYF.

The gene calls are TRBV18 and TRBJ1-2, with TRBD1 matching 10 bases. In germline, CDR1 is KGHSH, CDR2 LQKENI. V shed 6 bases and J 3 bases; nucleotides not matched to a gene: 10. The CDR3 is 16 amino acids. In DNA, the CDR3 is TGTGCCAGCTCCCGAGTGCCGGACAGGGGGGACTATGGCTACACCTTC. Residues: CASSRVPDRGDYGYTF.

This chain connects TRBV3-1 (or the pseudogene TRBV3-2) to TRBJ2-5; 7 bases line up with TRBD1. The V and J ends lost 3 bases and 3 bases, in that order; junction bases with no gene match: 7. The CDR3 is 15 amino acids. Germline lookup yields CDR1 LGHDT and CDR2 YNNKEL (reference sequence). The chain's CDR3 is CASSHSGQLKETQYF. In DNA, the CDR3 is TGTGCCAGCAGCCACTCGGGACAGCTAAAAGAGACCCAGTACTTC.

This chain links TRBV6-5 with TRBJ2-1, with 8 bases fitting TRBD2. Looked up from germline, CDR1 is MNHEY and CDR2 is SVGAGI. The J segment lost 10 bases and the V segment lost 4 bases, leaving 9 bases of the junction unmatched. The CDR3 has 14 amino acids. The CDR3 region is CASSFGGAGGEQFF. The DNA of the CDR3 is TGTGCCAGCAGTTTCGGGGGGGCCGGAGGAGAGCAGTTCTTC.

CDR3 residues: CSVIADLQGEQYF. The DNA of the CDR3 is TGCAGCGTTATCGCCGACCTACAGGGAGAGCAGTACTTC. This sequence joins TRBV29-1 and TRBJ2-7, with D possibly matching TRBD1 (6 bases). Germline CDR1 is SQVTM and CDR2 is ANQGSEA. The CDR3 length is 13 residues. Trimming cost V 5 bases and J 7 bases, with 18 bases left between them.